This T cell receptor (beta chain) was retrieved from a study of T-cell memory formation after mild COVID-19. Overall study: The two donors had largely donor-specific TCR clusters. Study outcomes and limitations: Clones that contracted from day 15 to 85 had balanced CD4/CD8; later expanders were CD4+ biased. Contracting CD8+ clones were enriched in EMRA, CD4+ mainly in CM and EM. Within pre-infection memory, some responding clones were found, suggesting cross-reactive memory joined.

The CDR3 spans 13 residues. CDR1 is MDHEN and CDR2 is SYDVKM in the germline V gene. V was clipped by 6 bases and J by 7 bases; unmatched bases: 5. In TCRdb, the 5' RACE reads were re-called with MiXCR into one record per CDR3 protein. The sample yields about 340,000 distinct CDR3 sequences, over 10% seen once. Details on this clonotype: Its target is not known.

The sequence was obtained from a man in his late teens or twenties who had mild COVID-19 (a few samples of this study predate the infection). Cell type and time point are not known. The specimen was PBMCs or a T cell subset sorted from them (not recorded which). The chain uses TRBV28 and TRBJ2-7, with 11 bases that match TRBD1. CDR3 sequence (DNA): TGTGCCAGCAGGCGGACAGGGGGCCTTGAGCAGTACGTC. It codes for CASRRTGGLEQYV.